This TCR beta chain was sequenced for a study of blood T cell repertoires in COVID-19. The CDR3 is 11 amino acids. The trim removed 7 bases at V and 19 bases at J, leaving 10 bases unmatched. Germline V gives CDR1 MNHNY, CDR2 SVGAGI (reference sequence). Some clones are missing from TCRdb's copy, which holds only in-frame ones; the method was immunoSEQ multiplex PCR. Altogether roughly 80,000 clones are present, 80% being singletons, with the ten largest covering around 5.3%. The sequence derives from a man in his sixties with active or convalescent COVID-19. The sequenced sample consisted of peripheral blood. The chain recombines TRBV6-6 with TRBJ1-6, with 7 bases identical to TRBD1. The CDR3 sequence: CASTEGQSHHF. CDR3 DNA sequence: TGTGCCAGCACCGAGGGACAGTCCCATCACTTT.